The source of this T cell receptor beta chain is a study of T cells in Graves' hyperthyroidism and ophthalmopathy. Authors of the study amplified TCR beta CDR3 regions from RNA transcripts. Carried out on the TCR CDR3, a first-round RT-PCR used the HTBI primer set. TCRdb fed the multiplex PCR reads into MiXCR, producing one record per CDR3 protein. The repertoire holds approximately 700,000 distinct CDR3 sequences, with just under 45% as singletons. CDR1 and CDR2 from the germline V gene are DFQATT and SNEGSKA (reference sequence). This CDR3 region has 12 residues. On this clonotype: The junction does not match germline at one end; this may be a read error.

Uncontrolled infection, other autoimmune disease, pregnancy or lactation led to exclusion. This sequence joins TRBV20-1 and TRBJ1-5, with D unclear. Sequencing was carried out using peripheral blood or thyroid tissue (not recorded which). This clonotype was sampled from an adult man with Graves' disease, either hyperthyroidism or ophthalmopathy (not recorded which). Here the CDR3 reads CSASSGNQSQHF. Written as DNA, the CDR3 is TGCAGTGCTAGTTCTGGCAATCAGTCCCAGCATTTT.